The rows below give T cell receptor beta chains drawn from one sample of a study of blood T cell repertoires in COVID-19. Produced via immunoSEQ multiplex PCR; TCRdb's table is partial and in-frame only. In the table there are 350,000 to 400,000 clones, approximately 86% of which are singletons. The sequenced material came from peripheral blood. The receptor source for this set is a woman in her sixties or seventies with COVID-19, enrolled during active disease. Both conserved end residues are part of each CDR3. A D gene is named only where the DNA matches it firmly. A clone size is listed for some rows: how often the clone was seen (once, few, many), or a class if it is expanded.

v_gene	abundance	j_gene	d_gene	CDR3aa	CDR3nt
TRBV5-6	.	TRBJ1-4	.	CASSPAGGFNEKLFF	TGTGCCAGCAGCCCGGCGGGAGGGTTTAATGAAAAACTGTTTTTT
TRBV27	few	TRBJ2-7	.	CASRIDRSSYEQYF	TGTGCCAGCAGGATCGACAGGTCCTCCTACGAGCAGTACTTC
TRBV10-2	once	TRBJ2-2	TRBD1	CAIDHQGTGFSGELFF	TGCGCCATCGACCATCAAGGGACAGGGTTTTCCGGGGAGCTGTTTTTT
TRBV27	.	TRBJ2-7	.	CASSLEEWREQYF	TGTGCCAGCAGTTTGGAGGAGTGGCGCGAGCAGTACTTC
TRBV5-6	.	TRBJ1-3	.	CASSLPGVLSGNTIYF	TGTGCCAGCAGCTTACCGGGGGTCCTCTCTGGAAACACCATATATTTT
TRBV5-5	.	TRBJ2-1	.	CASSFTGLNYNEQFF	TGTGCCAGCAGCTTTACGGGACTTAACTACAATGAGCAGTTCTTC
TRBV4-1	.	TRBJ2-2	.	CASSPDGGNTGELFF	TGCGCCAGCAGCCCGGACGGGGGTAACACCGGGGAGCTGTTTTTT
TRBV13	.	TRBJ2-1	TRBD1	CASSAGTESYNEQFF	TGTGCCAGCAGCGCAGGGACAGAGTCCTACAATGAGCAGTTCTTC
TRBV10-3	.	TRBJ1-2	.	CAIRTDRAGYTF	TGTGCCATCAGGACGGACAGAGCCGGCTACACCTTC
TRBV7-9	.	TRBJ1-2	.	CASSLGAGYGYTF	TGTGCCAGCAGCTTAGGTGCGGGCTATGGCTACACCTTC
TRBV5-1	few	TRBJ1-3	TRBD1	CASSWTGFGNTIYF	TGCGCCAGCAGCTGGACAGGGTTCGGAAACACCATATATTTT
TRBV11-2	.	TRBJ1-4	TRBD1	CASSSTQGRVKKLFF	TGTGCCAGCAGCTCAACACAGGGGAGAGTCAAAAAACTGTTTTTT
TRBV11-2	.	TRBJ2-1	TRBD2	CASSSRGLAGANSGEQFF	TGTGCCAGCAGCTCCCGGGGACTAGCGGGGGCCAACTCGGGTGAGCAGTTCTTC
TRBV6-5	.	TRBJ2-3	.	CASSYSQGTDTQYF	TGTGCCAGCAGTTACTCGCAGGGTACAGATACGCAGTATTTT
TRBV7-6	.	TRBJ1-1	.	CASSPRGQIDMNTEAFF	TGTGCCAGCAGCCCGAGAGGACAAATTGATATGAACACTGAAGCTTTCTTT
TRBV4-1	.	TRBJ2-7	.	CASSQAQKTYEQYF	TGCGCCAGCAGCCAAGCCCAGAAAACCTACGAGCAGTACTTC
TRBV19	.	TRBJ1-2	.	CASSAGLLYGYTF	TGTGCCAGTAGTGCGGGACTGCTCTATGGCTACACCTTC
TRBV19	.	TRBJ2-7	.	CASSVRGQPANYEQYF	TGTGCCAGTAGTGTGCGAGGACAGCCTGCAAACTACGAGCAGTACTTC
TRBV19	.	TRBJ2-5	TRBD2	CASSMGSGVGETQYF	TGTGCCAGTAGTATGGGTAGCGGGGTAGGGGAGACCCAGTACTTC
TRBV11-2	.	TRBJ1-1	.	CASSLWFRNMNTEAFF	TGTGCCAGCAGCTTATGGTTCAGAAACATGAACACTGAAGCTTTCTTT
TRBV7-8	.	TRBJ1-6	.	CASSPSGSPLHF	TGTGCCAGCAGCCCCTCGGGTTCACCCCTCCACTTT
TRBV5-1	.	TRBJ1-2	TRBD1	CASSSGQGVYGYTF	TGCGCCAGCAGCTCTGGACAGGGAGTGTATGGCTACACCTTC
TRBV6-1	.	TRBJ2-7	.	CASSELDNYEQYF	TGTGCCAGCAGTGAATTAGACAACTACGAGCAGTACTTC
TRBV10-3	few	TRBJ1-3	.	CAIGTIDGTLGNTIYF	TGTGCCATCGGGACGATCGACGGGACACTTGGAAACACCATATATTTT
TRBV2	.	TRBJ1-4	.	CASRLGGMLATNEKLFF	TGTGCCAGCAGATTAGGCGGGATGCTTGCAACTAATGAAAAACTGTTTTTT
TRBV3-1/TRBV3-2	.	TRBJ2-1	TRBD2	CASSRSGVQAEQFF	TGTGCCAGCAGTCGCAGCGGGGTTCAGGCTGAGCAGTTCTTC
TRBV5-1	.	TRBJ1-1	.	CASSFIQGDTEAFF	TGCGCCAGCAGCTTCATACAGGGTGACACTGAAGCTTTCTTT
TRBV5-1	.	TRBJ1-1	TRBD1	CASSPQGATEAFF	TGCGCCAGCAGCCCGCAGGGGGCCACTGAAGCTTTCTTT
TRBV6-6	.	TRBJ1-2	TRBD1	CASSYGQGLGGYTF	TGTGCCAGCAGTTACGGACAGGGGCTAGGTGGCTACACCTTC
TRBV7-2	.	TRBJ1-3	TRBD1	CASSWRQGASGNTIYF	TGTGCCAGCAGCTGGCGACAGGGCGCCTCTGGAAACACCATATATTTT
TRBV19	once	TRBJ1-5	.	CASSIFYSGMQPQHF	TGTGCCAGTAGTATTTTTTATTCGGGGATGCAGCCCCAGCATTTT
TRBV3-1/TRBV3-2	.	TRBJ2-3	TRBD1	CASSFTGGRTDTQYF	TGTGCCAGCAGCTTTACAGGGGGCCGCACAGATACGCAGTATTTT
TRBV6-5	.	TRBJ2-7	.	CASSPTLRDYEQYF	TGTGCCAGCAGTCCTACCCTCCGGGACTACGAGCAGTACTTC
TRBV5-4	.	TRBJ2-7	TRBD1	CASSLGQGSSYEQYF	TGTGCCAGCAGCTTGGGACAGGGGAGCTCCTACGAGCAGTACTTC
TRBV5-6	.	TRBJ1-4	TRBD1	CASSESGQGANEKLFF	TGTGCCAGCAGCGAATCAGGACAGGGGGCTAATGAAAAACTGTTTTTT
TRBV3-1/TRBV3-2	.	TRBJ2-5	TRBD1	CASSRGQGAFFETQYF	TGTGCCAGCAGCCGTGGACAGGGGGCTTTTTTTGAGACCCAGTACTTC
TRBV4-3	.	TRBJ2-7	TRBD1	CASSQQQGISYEQYF	TGCGCCAGCAGCCAACAACAGGGGATCTCCTACGAGCAGTACTTC
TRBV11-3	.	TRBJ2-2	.	CASSLQGGGNTGELFF	TGTGCCAGCAGCTTACAAGGCGGAGGGAACACCGGGGAGCTGTTTTTT
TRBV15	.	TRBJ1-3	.	CATSRGSGASGNTIYF	TGTGCCACCAGCAGAGGTTCAGGGGCTTCTGGAAACACCATATATTTT
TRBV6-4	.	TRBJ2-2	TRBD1	CASSAQGAVGELFF	TGTGCCAGCAGTGCACAGGGGGCAGTCGGGGAGCTGTTTTTT
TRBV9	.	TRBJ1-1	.	CASQRVLNTEAFF	TGTGCCAGCCAACGGGTTCTTAACACTGAAGCTTTCTTT
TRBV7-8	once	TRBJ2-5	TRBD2	CASSRTSSETQYF	TGTGCCAGCAGCCGGACTAGTTCTGAGACCCAGTACTTC
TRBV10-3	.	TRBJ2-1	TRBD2	CAISESRLAGMQFF	TGTGCCATCAGTGAGTCGAGACTAGCGGGAATGCAGTTCTTC
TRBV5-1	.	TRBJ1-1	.	CASSFAWTETTEAFF	TGCGCCAGCAGCTTCGCTTGGACAGAGACCACTGAAGCTTTCTTT
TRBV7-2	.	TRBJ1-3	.	CASSPPGAPSGNTIYF	TGTGCCAGCAGCCCCCCAGGGGCCCCCTCTGGAAACACCATATATTTT
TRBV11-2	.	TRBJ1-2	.	CASTLTQDNYGYTF	TGTGCCAGCACCCTTACACAGGACAACTATGGCTACACCTTC
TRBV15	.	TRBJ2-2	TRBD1	CATSRDRDNTGELFF	TGTGCCACCAGCCGGGACAGGGATAACACCGGGGAGCTGTTTTTT
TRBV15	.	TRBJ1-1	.	CATSSLQRTGLVNTEAFF	TGTGCCACCAGCAGCCTACAGCGAACGGGACTGGTGAACACTGAAGCTTTCTTT
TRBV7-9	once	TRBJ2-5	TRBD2	CASSFTGGETQYF	TGTGCCAGCAGCTTCACGGGGGGAGAGACCCAGTACTTC
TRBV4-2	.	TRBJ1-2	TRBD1	CASSQGQGGYGYTF	TGTGCCAGCAGCCAGGGACAGGGGGGCTATGGCTACACCTTC
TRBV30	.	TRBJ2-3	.	CAWSLGGLSTDTQYF	TGTGCCTGGAGCCTCGGGGGGCTAAGCACAGATACGCAGTATTTT
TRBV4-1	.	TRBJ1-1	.	CASSQEGHDEAFF	TGCGCCAGCAGCCAAGAAGGACATGACGAAGCTTTCTTT